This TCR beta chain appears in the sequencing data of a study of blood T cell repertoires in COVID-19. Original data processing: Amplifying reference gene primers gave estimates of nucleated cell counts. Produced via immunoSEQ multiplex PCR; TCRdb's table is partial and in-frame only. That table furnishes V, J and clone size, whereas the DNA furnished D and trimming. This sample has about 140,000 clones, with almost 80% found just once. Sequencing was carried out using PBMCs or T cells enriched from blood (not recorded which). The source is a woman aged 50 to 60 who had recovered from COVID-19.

CDR3 loop: CASSRLDRRNEKLFF. CDR3 nucleotide sequence: TGTGCCAGTAGTAGACTGGACAGGAGAAATGAAAAACTGTTTTTT. This sequence joins TRBV19 and TRBJ1-4; 7 bases map to TRBD1. This CDR3 spans 15 amino acids. The trim removed 4 bases at V and 5 bases at J, leaving 7 bases unmatched. CDR1 LNHDA and CDR2 SQIVND come from the germline V gene (reference sequence).